The 5 T cell receptor beta chains listed next were all sequenced from one sample in a study of T cell repertoires in cytomegalovirus infection. TCRdb reprocessed the reads with MiXCR, giving one entry per CDR3 protein. The table includes hundreds of thousands of distinct CDR3 sequences, 20% to 30% detected once. Sequencing used CD8+ T cells from PBMCs. The receptors were gathered from a human donor in good health (CMV status not recorded). Some clones in this sample may be carry-over from other donors' samples.

The chain couples TRBV28 to TRBJ2-3; a possible D gene is TRBD2 (6 bases). The V and J ends lost 7 bases and 1 base respectively, with 18 bases between them. CDR1 and CDR2 from the germline V gene are MDHEN and SYDVKM. The CDR3 sequence is 16 residues long. The CDR3 region is CASNTLGLGGTDTQYF. The DNA for the CDR3 is TGTGCCAGCAACACTCTGGGACTCGGGGGCACAGATACGCAGTATTTT.

This clonotype has just a few counts. The rearrangement links TRBV19 to TRBJ2-5; either TRBD1 or TRBD2 may fit D (5 bases each). V shed 3 bases and J shed 5 bases, with 13 bases lying between them. Germline loops: CDR1 LNHDA, CDR2 SQIVND (reference sequence). The CDR3 has 14 residues. The DNA for the CDR3 is TGTGCCAGTAGTATGTGGGGGAAGGATGAGACCCAGTACTTC. Translated: CASSMWGKDETQYF.

This clonotype was seen only a few times. The chain carries TRBV4-1 and TRBJ1-2, with no clear D. V was shortened by 2 bases and J by 0 bases, with 4 bases between the two germline ends. Germline assignment: CDR1 MGHRA and CDR2 YSYEKL. CDR3 length: 13 residues. The CDR3 nucleotides read TGCGCCAGCAGCCAATCTTCTAACTATGGCTACACCTTC. This sequence encodes CASSQSSNYGYTF.

The table lists this clonotype with a few counts. The rearrangement links TRBV20-1 to TRBJ1-2, with TRBD1 identical over 7 bases. The germline CDR1 and CDR2 sequences are DFQATT and SNEGSKA (reference sequence). The trim removed 1 base at V and 8 bases at J, leaving 19 bases unmatched. CDR3 size: 17 residues. The DNA of the CDR3 is TGCAGTGCTAGAGCTACAGGGGAAAGTGGAAGGTTGAAGGGCTACACCTTC. Its translation is CSARATGESGRLKGYTF.

J is TRBJ2-1 and V is TRBV27; 8 nucleotides align to TRBD2. CDR1 is MNHEY, CDR2 SMNVEV, per germline (reference sequence). The CDR3 spans 14 residues. Losses at the gene ends were 7 bases for V and 5 bases for J; bases not matched to a gene: 7. CDR3 sequence (DNA): TGTGCCAGCAAGGTAGCGGGGACCCACAATGAGCAGTTCTTC. It specifies CASKVAGTHNEQFF.